This TCR beta chain was captured by sequencing in a study of shared clonotypes between healthy human individuals. Across the whole study: The cohort had a couple of women and a few men, ages 18 to 49. General study findings and limits: Sequencing depth was expected to influence donor clonotype sharing.

Notes on this clone: Antigen specificity is unknown.

CD45RO-negative, CCR7-positively selected cells formed the naive CD8 fraction, excluding terminally differentiated effector memory CD45RA+ cells. All donors qualified as healthy HIV-negative adults and had experienced no recent acute infections or vaccinations. The authors distributed each subset's genomic DNA evenly over several immunoSEQ plates. Only in-frame clones appear in the TCRdb table, and some are missing; sequencing was by immunoSEQ multiplex PCR. This sample has hundreds of thousands of clones, with 90% to 97% found just once. Trimming cost V 5 bases and J 0 bases, with 22 bases left between them. There are 18 residues in the CDR3. The V gene's germline CDR1 is MDHEN and CDR2 SYDVKM.

Source material: naive CD8+ T cells sorted from blood. This clonotype was obtained from a woman in her 30s in good health. The chain uses TRBV28 and TRBJ1-2, with D maybe TRBD1 (5 bases). The CDR3 is CASSTHRDGELANYGYTF. The CDR3 DNA reads as TGTGCCAGCAGTACACACCGGGACGGCGAGTTAGCTAACTATGGCTACACCTTC.